These 20 T cell receptor beta chains share one sample of origin, sequenced in a study of cytomegalovirus exposure and HLA in healthy donors. Use of 60 Vbeta and 13 Jbeta primers characterized the PCR. Only in-frame clones appear in the TCRdb table, and some are missing; sequencing was by immunoSEQ multiplex PCR. The data show approximately 150,000 clones, 75% to 80% seen once. Sequencing input: PBMCs. Receptors originate from a man aged 40-55 years in good health and CMV-seropositive.

The chain couples TRBV19 to TRBJ2-5; 14 bases agree with TRBD2. Germline V gives CDR1 LNHDA, CDR2 SQIVND (reference sequence). V lost 4 bases to trimming and J lost 4 bases; unmatched junction nucleotides: 8. This CDR3 has 17 amino acids. The DNA of the CDR3 is TGTGCCAGTAGTAATGCCAGACTAGCGGGAGGGCTAGAGACCCAGTACTTC. Protein sequence: CASSNARLAGGLETQYF.

The chain employs TRBV27 and TRBJ1-1; TRBD1 matches at 9 bases. The CDR3 loop spans 12 amino acids. V lost 9 bases to trimming and J lost 5 bases; unmatched junction nucleotides: 4. CDR1 is MNHEY and CDR2 is SMNVEV in the germline V gene (reference sequence). The CDR3 DNA is TGTGCCAGTTGCGGACAGGGGACTGAAGCTTTCTTT. It encodes CASCGQGTEAFF.

This clone occurred once. This chain joins TRBV2 and TRBJ2-3; 8 positions agree with TRBD2. Looked up from germline, CDR1 is SNHLY and CDR2 is FYNNEI. CDR3 size: 15 residues. V dropped 6 bases and J dropped 2; count of bases not matched to a gene: 7. The CDR3 here is CASSRTSTFTDTQYF. DNA of the CDR3: TGTGCCAGCAGCCGGACTAGCACATTCACAGATACGCAGTATTTT. Combining the CDR3 with reference TRBV2 and TRBJ2-3 gives the whole variable domain EPEVTQTPSHQVTQMGQEVILRCVPISNHLYFYWYRQILGQKVEFLVSFYNNEISEKSEIFDDQFSVERPDGSNFTLKIRSTKLEDSAMYFCASSRTSTFTDTQYFGPGTRLTVL.

The table lists this clone with a few counts. This chain uses TRBV7-2 with TRBJ1-2; D uncertain. V lost 1 base and J lost 6, with 9 bases in between. CDR1 and CDR2 (germline): SGHTA, FQGNSA. This CDR3 has 13 amino acids. CDR3: CASSLVLFDGYTF. DNA of the CDR3: TGTGCCAGCAGCTTAGTACTGTTCGATGGCTACACCTTC.

The chain has TRBV18 and TRBJ1-2, with TRBD1 matching over 7 bases. V gave up 3 bases and J gave up 6 bases; unmatched junction bases: 4. Germline lookup yields CDR1 KGHSH and CDR2 LQKENI. CDR3 length equals 13 residues. CDR3 coding DNA: TGTGCCAGCTCACCGACAGGGACCCATGGCTACACCTTC. This codes for CASSPTGTHGYTF.

This clone was detected a few times. The chain joins TRBV29-1 to TRBJ2-1; perhaps TRBD2 as D (6 bases). Trimming removed 7 bases from V and 5 bases from J, with 15 bases in between. CDR3 size: 13 residues. Germline CDR1 and CDR2: SQVTM and ANQGSEA. The CDR3 loop reads CSASGRADNEQFF. CDR3 in DNA: TGCAGCGCGAGCGGGCGGGCAGACAATGAGCAGTTCTTC.

This sequence joins TRBV2 and TRBJ1-1; TRBD1 agrees at 7 bases. Germline V CDR1 and CDR2: SNHLY, FYNNEI. CDR3 size: 18 residues. V lost 7 bases to trimming and J lost 0 bases; unmatched junction nucleotides: 17. The CDR3 DNA follows: TGTGCCAGCACCCTACGAGGGGGCCTCACTAGTTTGAACACTGAAGCTTTCTTT. Protein sequence: CASTLRGGLTSLNTEAFF.

The CDR3 nucleotides are TGTGCCAGCAGTATACAGGGGGGTGTCGCTGAAGCTTTCTTT. Its translation: CASSIQGGVAEAFF. The V call is TRBV28, the J call TRBJ1-1; 8 nucleotides align to TRBD1. The V and J ends lost 5 bases and 6 bases, in that order; junction bases with no gene match: 8. The CDR3 totals 14 residues. Germline loops: CDR1 MDHEN, CDR2 SYDVKM.

This clone has just a few counts. The chain links TRBV27 to TRBJ2-5, with 8 bases that match TRBD1. V lost 5 bases, J lost 2 bases, and 13 bases stayed unmatched. Germline V gene data show CDR1 as MNHEY and CDR2 as SMNVEV (reference sequence). The CDR3 covers 17 residues. CDR3 region: CASSLSRGPRRQETQYF. As DNA, the CDR3 is TGTGCCAGCAGTCTCTCCAGGGGGCCCCGTAGGCAAGAGACCCAGTACTTC.

On this clone: A junction end diverges from the germline sequence, so it may reflect a read error. The chain is built from TRBV19 and TRBJ2-6, with D maybe TRBD1 (5 bases). CDR1 is LNHDA and CDR2 is SQIVND in the germline V gene (reference sequence). The CDR3 is made up of 15 amino acids. Written as DNA, the CDR3 is TGTGCCAGTAGTAGGGTGCACTCTGGGGCCAACGGCCTGACTTTC. It is translated as CASSRVHSGANGLTF. Supplemented by reference TRBV19 and TRBJ2-6, the full variable domain reads DGGITQSPKYLFRKEGQNVTLSCEQNLNHDAMYWYRQDPGQGLRLIYYSQIVNDFQKGDIAEGYSVSREKKESFPLTVTSAQKNPTAFYLCASSRVHSGANGLTFGAGSRLTVL.

The rearrangement joins TRBV5-4 to TRBJ2-5; D is possibly TRBD2 (7 bases). V lost 5 bases to trimming and J lost 3 bases, with 14 bases between them. This CDR3 contains 14 residues. Germline CDR1 is SGHNT and CDR2 is YYREEE (reference sequence). The CDR3 bases are TGTGCCAGCAGGCCGGGGGGCTTGGAAGAGACCCAGTACTTC. It is translated as CASRPGGLEETQYF.

V is TRBV28 and J is TRBJ1-1; the D gene is possibly TRBD1 (5 bases). Germline values: CDR1 MDHEN, CDR2 SYDVKM. With 2 bases removed from V and 1 base from J, the gap between germline ends came to 11 bases. This CDR3 contains 15 residues. CDR3 sequence (DNA): TGTGCCAGCAGTTTACTGCTGGGGCGGAACACTGAAGCTTTCTTT. This translates into CASSLLLGRNTEAFF.

The CDR3 here is CASSKAGRDTEAFF. In DNA form, the CDR3 reads TGTGCCAGTAGTAAAGCGGGTCGGGACACTGAAGCTTTCTTT. The chain uses TRBV19 and TRBJ1-1; D uncertain. Germline CDR1 and CDR2: LNHDA and SQIVND (reference sequence). The CDR3 covers 14 residues. Between the trimmed V and J ends, which lost 4 bases and 3 bases, there was a span of 12 bases.

This rearrangement joins TRBV14 to TRBJ2-5; the match to TRBD1 covers 7 bases. The ends lost 5 bases at V and 0 bases at J; junction bases unmatched: 3. Per the germline V gene, CDR1 is SGHDN and CDR2 is FVKESK. CDR3 length equals 14 residues. The DNA of the CDR3 is TGTGCCAGCAGCACCACAGGGGACCAAGAGACCCAGTACTTC. It yields the protein CASSTTGDQETQYF.

This clone has just one count. The chain combines TRBV5-1 with TRBJ2-7; TRBD1 matches 9 bases. The CDR3 sequence is 14 residues long. The trim removed 3 bases at V and 3 bases at J, leaving 4 bases unmatched. CDR1 SGHRS and CDR2 YFSETQ come from the germline V gene. The CDR3 spells CASSWEGQGYEQYF. CDR3 coding DNA: TGCGCCAGCAGCTGGGAGGGACAGGGCTACGAGCAGTACTTC.

V usage is TRBV29-1 and J usage is TRBJ2-1; TRBD2 is a possible D gene (6 bases). V was cut by 6 bases and J by 7 bases, with 22 bases left in between. Germline values: CDR1 SQVTM, CDR2 ANQGSEA. This CDR3 has 15 amino acids. The CDR3 sequence is CSVPRAGPGANEQFF. The CDR3 region has the DNA TGCAGCGTACCGAGGGCGGGACCCGGCGCGAATGAGCAGTTCTTC.

This clone was seen only a few times. This chain uses TRBV11-3 with TRBJ1-6, with 10 positions matching TRBD1. Germline-derived CDR1 and CDR2 are SGHNT and YENEEA. The CDR3 has 14 amino acids. V lost 5 bases to trimming and J lost 8 bases; unmatched junction nucleotides: 3. The CDR3 sequence is CASSLGTGDSPLHF. For the CDR3, the DNA is TGTGCCAGCAGCCTCGGGACAGGGGATTCACCCCTCCACTTT.

A word on this clone: Sequence at one end of the junction differs from germline and may be a read error. This rearrangement joins TRBV7-9 to TRBJ1-2; the match to TRBD1 covers 10 bases. CDR3 length equals 17 residues. The germline CDR1 and CDR2 sequences are SEHNR and FQNEAQ (reference sequence). The chain's CDR3 is CSSSVDRGHGDYYGYTF. The CDR3 nucleotides read TGTTCCAGCAGTGTCGACAGGGGGCACGGCGATTACTATGGCTACACCTTC. Complete variable domain (other parts from reference TRBV7-9 and TRBJ1-2): DTGVSQNPRHKITKRGQNVTFRCDPISEHNRLYWYRQTLGQGPEFLTYFQNEAQLEKSRLLSDRFSAERPKGSFSTLEIQRTEQGDSAMYLCSSSVDRGHGDYYGYTFGSGTRLTVV.

On this clone: Sequence at one end of the junction differs from germline and may be a read error. The V gene is TRBV5-4, the J gene TRBJ2-3; 11 nucleotides match TRBD2. CDR1 SGHNT and CDR2 YYREEE come from the germline V gene (reference sequence). The CDR3 sequence is 17 residues long. The DNA of the CDR3 is TGTGCCAGCAGCTTGGAGATTAGCGGGAGGGCCGGGGATACGCAGTGTTTT. Protein: CASSLEISGRAGDTQCF.

The genes are TRBV5-4 and TRBJ2-5, with 7 bases identical to TRBD1. After removal of 2 bases from V and 2 bases from J, the junction contained 3 bases not matched to a gene. Germline lookup yields CDR1 SGHNT and CDR2 YYREEE (reference sequence). CDR3 size: 14 residues. The CDR3 coding sequence is TGTGCCAGCAGCTTAGGACAGGCTCAAGAGACCCAGTACTTC. Translated, it gives CASSLGQAQETQYF.